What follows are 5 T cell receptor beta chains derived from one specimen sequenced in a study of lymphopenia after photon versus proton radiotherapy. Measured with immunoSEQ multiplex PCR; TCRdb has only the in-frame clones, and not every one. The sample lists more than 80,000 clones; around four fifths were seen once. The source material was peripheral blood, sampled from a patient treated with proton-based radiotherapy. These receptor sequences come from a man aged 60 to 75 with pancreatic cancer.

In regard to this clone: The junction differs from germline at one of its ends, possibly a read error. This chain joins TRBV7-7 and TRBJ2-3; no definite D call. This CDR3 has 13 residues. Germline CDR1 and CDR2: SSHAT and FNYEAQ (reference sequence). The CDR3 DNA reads TGTGCTAGCAGCTTAGCAGCCGGGGATACGCAGTATTTT. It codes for CASSLAAGDTQYF.

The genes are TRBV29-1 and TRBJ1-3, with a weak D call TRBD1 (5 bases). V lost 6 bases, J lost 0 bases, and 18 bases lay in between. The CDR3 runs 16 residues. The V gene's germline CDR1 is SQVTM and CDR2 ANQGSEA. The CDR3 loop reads CSVSHRTLRSGNTIYF. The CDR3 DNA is TGCAGCGTATCCCACAGGACCCTCCGCTCTGGAAACACCATATATTTT.

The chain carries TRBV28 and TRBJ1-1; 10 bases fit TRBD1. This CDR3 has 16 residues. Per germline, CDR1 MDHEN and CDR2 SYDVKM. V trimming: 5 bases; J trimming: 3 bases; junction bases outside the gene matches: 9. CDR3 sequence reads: CASSVRQGAGDTEAFF. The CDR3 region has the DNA TGTGCCAGCAGTGTGCGACAGGGGGCAGGGGACACTGAAGCTTTCTTT.

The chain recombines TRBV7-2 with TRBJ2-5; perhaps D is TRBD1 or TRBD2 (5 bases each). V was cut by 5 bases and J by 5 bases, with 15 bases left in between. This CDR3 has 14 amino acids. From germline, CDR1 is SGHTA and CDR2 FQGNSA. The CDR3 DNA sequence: TGTGCCAGCAGCCAGGGCCACGGGAAGGAGACCCAGTACTTC. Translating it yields CASSQGHGKETQYF.

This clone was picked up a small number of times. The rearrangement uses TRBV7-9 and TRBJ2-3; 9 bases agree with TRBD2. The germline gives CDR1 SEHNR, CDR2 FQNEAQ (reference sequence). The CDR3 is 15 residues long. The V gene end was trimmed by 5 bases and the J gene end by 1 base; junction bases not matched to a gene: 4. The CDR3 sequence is CASSTTSGRTDTQYF. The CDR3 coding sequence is TGTGCCAGCAGCACGACTAGCGGTCGCACAGATACGCAGTATTTT.